The rows below give T cell receptor beta chains drawn from one sample of a study of blood T cell repertoires in COVID-19. TCRdb's table, derived via immunoSEQ multiplex PCR, lists solely in-frame clones and lacks some. The table has roughly 80,000 clones, 88% seen once. The sample comprised peripheral blood. The receptors come from a human donor in a cohort sampled during active COVID-19. Each CDR3 is given with its conserved first and last residue. Fields, in order: V gene, clone size, J gene, D gene, CDR3 DNA, CDR3 protein. The D gene is left open where the match is weak. Expanded clones are given a class, and other clones once, few, many or no size at all.

TRBV4-2	.	TRBJ1-1	.	TGTGCCAGCAGCCAAGATACGAGAGATCGTAACACTGAAGCTTTCTTT	CASSQDTRDRNTEAFF
TRBV11-2	.	TRBJ2-5	TRBD2	TGTGCCAGCGCGCGGGGGGCACAAGAGACCCAGTACTTC	CASARGAQETQYF
TRBV4-1	.	TRBJ2-7	TRBD1	TGCGCCAGCAGCCAAGAAGGGCAGGGGGAATACGAGCAGTACTTC	CASSQEGQGEYEQYF
TRBV19	.	TRBJ2-5	.	TGTGCCAGTAGTGGAGCAGGGCAAGAGACCCAGTACTTC	CASSGAGQETQYF
TRBV20-1	.	TRBJ2-1	.	TGCAGTGCTAGTGGCGACCCCCCCGAGGCTTACAATGAGCAGTTCTTC	CSASGDPPEAYNEQFF
TRBV2	few	TRBJ1-5	.	TGTGCCAGCAGGGAGGGACTCCGCAAAAATCAGCCCCAGCATTTT	CASREGLRKNQPQHF
TRBV29-1	.	TRBJ2-5	TRBD1	TGCAGCGTGGGGGCGGGACAGGGCAAAGAGACCCAGTACTTC	CSVGAGQGKETQYF
TRBV30	.	TRBJ1-4	TRBD1	TGTGCCTACACGCCCGGGACAGGGTCGGGAAAACTGTTTTTT	CAYTPGTGSGKLFF
TRBV6-1	.	TRBJ1-4	.	TGTGCCAGCAGTGACACGGGGGGCGATGAAAAACTGTTTTTT	CASSDTGGDEKLFF
TRBV7-2	.	TRBJ2-3	TRBD2	TGTGCCAGCAGCTCTGATGTAGCGGGGGGTTTTACAGATACGCAGTATTTT	CASSSDVAGGFTDTQYF
TRBV12-3/TRBV12-4	.	TRBJ2-1	TRBD1	TGTGCCAGCAGCCCAGGGGGACCCCTCGAGCAGTTCTTC	CASSPGGPLEQFF
TRBV5-4	.	TRBJ2-5	TRBD2	TGTGCCAGCAGCTTGCCGGGACTAGCTTCGGGGACCCAGTACTTC	CASSLPGLASGTQYF
TRBV6-6	.	TRBJ1-1	.	TGTGCCAGCAGTGGGCATGTGGCTGAAGCTTTCTTT	CASSGHVAEAFF
TRBV5-1	.	TRBJ1-2	.	TGCGCCAGTACACCGACAGCCACTAACTATGGCTACACCTTC	CASTPTATNYGYTF
TRBV5-1	.	TRBJ1-4	TRBD1	TGCGCCAGCAGCTATACAGGGGCTAGTAATGAAAAACTGTTTTTT	CASSYTGASNEKLFF
TRBV5-8	.	TRBJ1-6	.	TGTGCCAGCAGCTCCGGACAAATTAATTCACCCCTCCACTTT	CASSSGQINSPLHF
TRBV4-1	.	TRBJ2-1	.	TGCGCCAGCAGCCAAGATAAGAGTGGGGGGGCGTCCCTCTCCTACAATGAGCAGTTCTTC	CASSQDKSGGASLSYNEQFF
TRBV5-1	.	TRBJ2-1	.	TGCGCCAGCAGCGTGGGACGCAGCGTTTACAATGAGCAGTTCTTC	CASSVGRSVYNEQFF
TRBV29-1	.	TRBJ1-5	.	TGCAGCGTTGCGGGTAATGGTCAGCCCCAGCATTTT	CSVAGNGQPQHF
TRBV28	once	TRBJ1-2	.	TGTGCCAGCAGTTTTGAAAGGTACCCTAGGCCGGCCGGGGGATATGGCTACACCTTC	CASSFERYPRPAGGYGYTF
TRBV7-7	.	TRBJ2-5	TRBD1	TGTGCTAGCAGCCCCACAGGGGGCGGGGAGACCCAGTACTTC	CASSPTGGGETQYF